These T cell receptor beta chains were read from a single sample in a study of blood T cells in healthy people across ages. Each CDR3 protein is one row after TCRdb ran MiXCR on the 5' RACE reads. The sample yields about 1.8 million distinct CDR3 sequences, about 49% seen once. The sample taken for sequencing was blood. The receptors here all came from a woman aged 40 to 55 in good health. The CDR3 runs from the conserved cysteine through the conserved F or W.

J gene | V gene | CDR3 protein
TRBJ2-5 | TRBV20-1 | CSARTGGTETQYF
TRBJ2-3 | TRBV12-3/TRBV12-4 | CASRPGSGGAPSTDTQYF
TRBJ2-2 | TRBV4-2 | CASSLRVAGTPSDTGELFF
TRBJ2-5 | TRBV9 | CASSVEGSTETQYF
TRBJ1-2 | TRBV3-1 | CASSQVGDGYTF
TRBJ2-3 | TRBV20-1 | CSDGREPDTQYF
TRBJ2-3 | TRBV14 | CASSPRIVGYGGISDTQYF
TRBJ2-3 | TRBV9 | CASSAARLAGGMEDTQYF
TRBJ2-7 | TRBV20-1 | CSARGSDRVYEQYF
TRBJ2-5 | TRBV5-1 | CASSWGPGGETQYF
TRBJ1-2 | TRBV2 | CASGPTMVERYGYTF
TRBJ2-7 | TRBV10-3 | CAISADNSYEQYF
TRBJ2-7 | TRBV6-6 | CASSYQSGTGGDEQYF
TRBJ2-3 | TRBV5-1 | CASSLGVGPTDTQYF
TRBJ2-5 | TRBV28 | CASSSRAETFQETQYF
TRBJ2-1 | TRBV6-5 | CASRTGTDYNEQFF
TRBJ2-7 | TRBV20-1 | CSARPGLAGSYEQYF
TRBJ1-2 | TRBV4-3 | CASSQDQAAYGYTF
TRBJ2-6 | TRBV6-5 | CASSYSLTGANVLTF
TRBJ2-2 | TRBV7-2 | CASSAGGRNTGELFF
TRBJ2-6 | TRBV14 | CASSQDRWFTNVLTF
TRBJ2-3 | TRBV4-1 | CASSQEGFSDTQYF
TRBJ2-1 | TRBV20-1 | CSARDSRRLGNEQFF
TRBJ2-5 | TRBV12-3/TRBV12-4 | CASSLKWAGVEQETQYF
TRBJ2-7 | TRBV7-2 | CASSSPLGGVDEQYF
TRBJ2-3 | TRBV6-6 | CASITSGGALDTQYF
TRBJ2-3 | TRBV20-1 | CSALTYDTQYF
TRBJ2-4 | TRBV18 | CASSPTSDTLAKNIQYF
TRBJ1-2 | TRBV29-1 | CSDSGQGPNGYTF
TRBJ2-1 | TRBV2 | CASSTPGRKQFF
TRBJ1-1 | TRBV6-5 | CASRKRGDEAFF